Included here is one T cell receptor (beta chain) sequence, with context. Which antigen it targets is not known. Base qualities are not recorded, but no much larger clone differs from it by a single base. The data are from a study of brain T cells in children with intractable seizures (dated by TCRdb to 2020 to 2023). Background for the entire study: A NanoString immunology panel was first used to screen resected brain tissue from around 57 pediatric epilepsy surgery cases for immune gene transcripts. Among the approximately 12 selected surgery cases, eight also had pre-surgery blood sequenced, leaving four with brain tissue only. Paper-wide results and their limitations: Because sequencing depth was different between pre-surgery and post-surgery blood, clones absent from the pre-surgery sample may reflect undersampling. The patients' HCMV serostatus was not known, and viral specificity was inferred solely from CDR3 sequence similarity.

CDR1 and CDR2 are read off the germline V gene (reference sequence) as MNHEY and SMNVEV. Trimming at the junction amounts to 5 bases on V and 2 bases on J, and the germline ends lie 15 bases apart. The CDR3 has 15 amino acids, counting the end cysteine and phenylalanine. The DNA shown is the 45-base CDR3, in frame from base 1. Read against the paper, the sample's time point label means: blood from clinic visit 5 months post-surgery; TSC patient then seizure free. The surgery cases that showed the highest brain T cell transcript signatures were chosen for TCR beta chain sequencing of brain tissue, and of blood when it was available. Prior to surgery, the patients had been treated with at least one anti-epileptic drug. The TCR-sequenced patients were children whose drug-resistant epilepsy was caused by tuberous sclerosis complex, focal cortical dysplasia, Rasmussen encephalitis or hemimegalencephaly. The Monarch genomic DNA purification kit was used to extract bulk genomic DNA from unsorted brain tissue and from whole blood.

TCR beta chain sequences were generated from genomic DNA using the immunoSEQ assay. The authors' pipeline ran thus. CDR3 sequences that did not begin with the conserved framework cysteine at position 104 were removed manually. To get clonality, the normalized Shannon's Diversity Index was subtracted from one, giving values from 0 (maximal diversity) to 1 (oligoclonal). Chi-squared comparison-of-proportions tests assessed whether the same CDR3 differed in frequency between samples, such as brain versus blood. Public clonotypes were identified through searches of immuneACCESS, and similarity to known antiviral clonotypes was evaluated with the VDJdb browser. TCRdb retrieved this table from immuneACCESS and kept in-frame rearrangements only. Not all clones are present; in checked studies, unresolved V genes account for under half, and no reason is known for the remainder. V and J calls and clone size follow that table, whereas D and trimming were derived from the DNA. The sample profile shows about 350,000 clones; 93% of them were found once. The ten largest clones add up to roughly 6% of the sample.

The sequence derives from a boy under three years old with tuberous sclerosis and intractable seizures. The chain is encoded by TRBV27 joined to TRBJ1-2; the D segment could be TRBD1, given 6 matching bases. The starting material was peripheral blood, obtained around 5 months after surgery. CDR3 sequence: CASSHRDKANYGYTF. The DNA sequence follows: TGTGCCAGCAGTCACCGGGACAAAGCCAACTATGGCTACACCTTC.